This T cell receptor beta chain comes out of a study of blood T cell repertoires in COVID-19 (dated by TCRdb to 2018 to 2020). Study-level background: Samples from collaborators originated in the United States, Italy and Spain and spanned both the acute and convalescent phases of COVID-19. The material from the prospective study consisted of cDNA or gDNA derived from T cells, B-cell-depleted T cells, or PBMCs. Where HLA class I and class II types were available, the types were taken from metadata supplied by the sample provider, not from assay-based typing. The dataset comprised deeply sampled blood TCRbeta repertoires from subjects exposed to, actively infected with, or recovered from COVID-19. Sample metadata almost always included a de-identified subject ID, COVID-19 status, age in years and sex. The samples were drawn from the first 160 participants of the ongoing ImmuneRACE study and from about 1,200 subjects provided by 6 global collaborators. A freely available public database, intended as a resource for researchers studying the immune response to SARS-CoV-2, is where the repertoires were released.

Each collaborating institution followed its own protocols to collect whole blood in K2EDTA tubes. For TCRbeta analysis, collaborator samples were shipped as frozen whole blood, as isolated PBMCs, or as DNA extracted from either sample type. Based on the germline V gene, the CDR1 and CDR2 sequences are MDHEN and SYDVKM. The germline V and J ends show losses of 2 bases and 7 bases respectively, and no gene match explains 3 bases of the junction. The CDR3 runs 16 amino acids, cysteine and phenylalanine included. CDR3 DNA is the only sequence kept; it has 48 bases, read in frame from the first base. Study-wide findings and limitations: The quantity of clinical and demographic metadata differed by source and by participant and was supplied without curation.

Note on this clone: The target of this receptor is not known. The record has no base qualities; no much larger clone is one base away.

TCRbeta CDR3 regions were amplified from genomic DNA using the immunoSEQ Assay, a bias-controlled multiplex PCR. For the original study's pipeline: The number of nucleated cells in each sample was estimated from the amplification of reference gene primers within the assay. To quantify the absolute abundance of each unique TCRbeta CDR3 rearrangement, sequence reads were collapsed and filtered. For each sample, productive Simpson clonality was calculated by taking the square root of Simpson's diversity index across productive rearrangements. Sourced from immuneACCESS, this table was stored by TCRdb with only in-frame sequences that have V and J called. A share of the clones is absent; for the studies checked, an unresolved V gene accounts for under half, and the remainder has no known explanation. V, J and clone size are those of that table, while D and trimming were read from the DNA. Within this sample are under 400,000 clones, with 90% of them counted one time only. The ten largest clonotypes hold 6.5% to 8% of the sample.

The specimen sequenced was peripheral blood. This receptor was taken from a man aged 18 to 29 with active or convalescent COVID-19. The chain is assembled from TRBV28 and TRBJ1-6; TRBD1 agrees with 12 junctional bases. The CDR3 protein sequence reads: CASSLGTGGPNSPLHF. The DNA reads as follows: TGTGCCAGCAGTTTAGGGACAGGGGGCCCAAATTCACCCCTCCACTTT.